This record concerns one TCR beta chain sequence. Its matching antigen is unknown. The CDR3 has 13 residues. Deletions cut 4 bases from V and 5 bases from J, with 11 bases between. Germline loops: CDR1 MNHEY, CDR2 SVGEGT. The record originates from a study of T cell repertoires in cytomegalovirus infection. Turning to the study itself: Matching HLA type and CMV infection were both indicated by public TCR beta signatures.

TCRdb processed the reads anew with MiXCR; each CDR3 protein has one entry. The sample has about 830,000 distinct CDR3 sequences, approximately 29% seen once; the top ten hold approximately 13%. J is TRBJ2-5 and V is TRBV6-2 or TRBV6-3; no clear D. The specimen was cultured CD8+ T cells from PBMCs, collected from culture after CMV antigen stimulation. The source is a human donor in good health (CMV status not recorded). Some clones in this sample may be carry-over from other donors' samples. CDR3 DNA sequence: TGTGCCAGCAGTTCTGAGGTTCGGGAGACCCAGTACTTC. The encoded protein is CASSSEVRETQYF.